Listed below are T cell receptor beta chains from one sample, sequenced in a study of OX40 agonist ivuxolimab in advanced cancers. Data came from immunoSEQ multiplex PCR; TCRdb stores just in-frame clones and leaves some out. The sample consists of over 80,000 clones, 75% to 90% of them appearing once. The sequencing used CD4+ or CD8+ T cells sorted from blood, collected in a trial of the OX40 agonist ivuxolimab. The receptors shown here come from an adult with an advanced solid tumor such as melanoma, head and neck, liver or kidney cancer. Both conserved end residues are part of each CDR3. Each record gives: J gene, clone size, V gene, D gene, CDR3 protein, CDR3 DNA. D genes are given only for firm matches. Part of the rows lack a size; the others show once, few, many or a class for expanded clones.

j_call: TRBJ2-2; clone_size: -; v_call: TRBV19; d_call: -; cdr3_aa: CASSSGNTGELFF; cdr3_nt: TGTGCCAGTAGTAGCGGAAACACCGGGGAGCTGTTTTTT
j_call: TRBJ2-1; clone_size: -; v_call: TRBV18; d_call: -; cdr3_aa: CASSPPQGGYNEQFF; cdr3_nt: TGTGCCAGCTCACCACCCCAGGGAGGCTACAATGAGCAGTTCTTC
j_call: TRBJ1-1; clone_size: -; v_call: TRBV28; d_call: -; cdr3_aa: CASSYNPAMRAEAFF; cdr3_nt: TGTGCCAGCAGTTACAACCCCGCCATGAGGGCTGAAGCTTTCTTT
j_call: TRBJ2-5; clone_size: -; v_call: TRBV5-1; d_call: -; cdr3_aa: CASSSATIQETQYF; cdr3_nt: TGCGCCAGCAGCTCGGCGACTATTCAAGAGACCCAGTACTTC
j_call: TRBJ2-2; clone_size: -; v_call: TRBV5-4; d_call: TRBD1; cdr3_aa: CAGARQGATGELFF; cdr3_nt: TGTGCCGGGGCCCGACAGGGGGCCACCGGGGAGCTGTTTTTT
j_call: TRBJ1-1; clone_size: -; v_call: TRBV7-8; d_call: -; cdr3_aa: CASSPGHPGEEAFF; cdr3_nt: TGTGCCAGCAGCCCCGGACACCCTGGGGAGGAAGCTTTCTTT
j_call: TRBJ2-7; clone_size: -; v_call: TRBV7-6; d_call: -; cdr3_aa: CASSLGDPPQQYF; cdr3_nt: TGTGCCAGCAGCTTAGGGGACCCCCCCCAGCAGTACTTC
j_call: TRBJ1-5; clone_size: few; v_call: TRBV18; d_call: -; cdr3_aa: CASSPRGGKGDQPQHF; cdr3_nt: TGTGCCAGCTCACCAAGAGGGGGAAAGGGGGATCAGCCCCAGCATTTT
j_call: TRBJ2-2; clone_size: -; v_call: TRBV19; d_call: -; cdr3_aa: CASRLGVVTGELFF; cdr3_nt: TGTGCCAGTAGATTAGGGGTTGTTACCGGGGAGCTGTTTTTT
j_call: TRBJ2-1; clone_size: few; v_call: TRBV18; d_call: -; cdr3_aa: CASSVRGERVFYEQFF; cdr3_nt: TGTGCCAGCTCAGTAAGGGGTGAACGCGTCTTCTACGAGCAGTTCTTC
j_call: TRBJ1-4; clone_size: few; v_call: TRBV6-1; d_call: -; cdr3_aa: CASSSRGEYEKLFF; cdr3_nt: TGTGCCAGCTCCAGCCGGGGGGAGTATGAAAAACTGTTTTTT
j_call: TRBJ2-2; clone_size: -; v_call: TRBV9; d_call: -; cdr3_aa: CASSVADRHTGELFF; cdr3_nt: TGTGCCAGCAGCGTAGCAGACCGCCACACCGGGGAGCTGTTTTTT
j_call: TRBJ2-2; clone_size: -; v_call: TRBV28; d_call: TRBD1; cdr3_aa: CASSSGQGGSTGELFF; cdr3_nt: TGTGCCAGCAGTTCAGGACAGGGTGGGAGCACCGGGGAGCTGTTTTTT
j_call: TRBJ1-4; clone_size: -; v_call: TRBV6-6; d_call: TRBD1; cdr3_aa: CASSYITGGEKLFF; cdr3_nt: TGTGCCAGCAGTTATATTACAGGGGGTGAAAAACTGTTTTTT
j_call: TRBJ2-2; clone_size: -; v_call: TRBV30; d_call: -; cdr3_aa: CAWRYKNTGELFF; cdr3_nt: TGTGCCTGGAGGTACAAGAACACCGGGGAGCTGTTTTTT
j_call: TRBJ2-3; clone_size: -; v_call: TRBV18; d_call: TRBD1; cdr3_aa: CASSPGQDRDTQYF; cdr3_nt: TGTGCCAGCTCACCGGGACAGGATAGAGATACGCAGTATTTT
j_call: TRBJ1-5; clone_size: -; v_call: TRBV6-5; d_call: -; cdr3_aa: CASRGDNQPQHF; cdr3_nt: TGTGCCAGTAGGGGGGACAATCAGCCCCAGCATTTT
j_call: TRBJ2-1; clone_size: -; v_call: TRBV7-3; d_call: -; cdr3_aa: CASSLEEHRDEQFF; cdr3_nt: TGTGCCAGCAGCCTCGAGGAGCACCGCGATGAGCAGTTCTTC
j_call: TRBJ2-3; clone_size: -; v_call: TRBV2; d_call: TRBD1; cdr3_aa: CASSEFGTGGADTQYF; cdr3_nt: TGTGCCAGCAGTGAATTCGGGACAGGGGGCGCAGATACGCAGTATTTT